A single sample gave rise to the 20 T cell receptor beta chains below, sequenced in a study of T cells in Graves' hyperthyroidism and ophthalmopathy. There were TCR beta CDR3 regions amplified from RNA transcripts. HTBI primers were the set used in a first-round RT-PCR of the TCR CDR3. Via MiXCR, TCRdb re-called the multiplex PCR reads, giving one row per CDR3 protein. The repertoire has hundreds of thousands of distinct CDR3 sequences, over 15% of them found once; the top ten carry 18%. Sequences were obtained from blood. All receptors derive from a woman aged 18-30 years with Graves' hyperthyroidism.

Comments on this clonotype: This clone may be a read error of a much larger clone one base away. The chain has TRBV12-5 and TRBJ1-3; 9 nucleotides line up with TRBD1. The CDR3 sequence is 21 residues long. Germline values: CDR1 LGHNT, CDR2 FRNRAP. V was pared by 3 bases and J by 0 bases, with 18 bases of the junction left unmatched. The CDR3 sequence is CASGFGLGTGRRRRSGNTIYF. The CDR3 DNA reads TGTGCTAGTGGTTTCGGACTCGGGACAGGGAGACGTCGACGCTCTGGAAACACCATATATTTT.

The V call is TRBV4-1, the J call TRBJ1-1, with 11 bases lining up with TRBD1. CDR1 MGHRA and CDR2 YSYEKL come from the germline V gene. V was pared by 4 bases and J by 11 bases, with 9 bases of the junction left unmatched. The CDR3 extends over 14 amino acids. The CDR3 is CASSPWTGGLGAFF. The CDR3 nucleotides are TGCGCCAGCAGCCCCTGGACAGGGGGCCTAGGGGCTTTCTTT.

The chain recombines TRBV27 with TRBJ2-7; the D call may be TRBD1 or TRBD2 (5 bases each). CDR1 and CDR2 from the germline V gene are MNHEY and SMNVEV (reference sequence). There are 15 residues in the CDR3. V shed 3 bases and J shed 3 bases, with 15 bases lying between them. The CDR3 here is CASSLSGDGLYEQYF. Here the CDR3 DNA reads TGTGCCAGCAGTTTGTCTGGGGACGGCCTCTACGAGCAGTACTTC.

The J gene is TRBJ1-1, the V gene TRBV15; TRBD1 matches 9 bases. CDR1 is LNHNV, CDR2 YYDKDF, per germline (reference sequence). The CDR3 totals 15 residues. The V and J ends lost 5 bases and 4 bases, in that order; junction bases with no gene match: 8. The CDR3 loop reads CATSDRDREVTEAFF. The CDR3 nucleotides read TGTGCCACCAGCGATCGGGACAGGGAGGTCACTGAAGCTTTCTTT.

This clonotype has just a few counts. J is TRBJ2-7 and V is TRBV7-9; the match to TRBD1 covers 9 bases. Germline V gene lookup returns CDR1 SEHNR and CDR2 FQNEAQ (reference sequence). V trimming: 3 bases; J trimming: 6 bases; junction bases outside the gene matches: 6. This CDR3 spans 14 amino acids. CDR3 in amino acids: CASSLTGTGPEQYF. In nucleotides, the CDR3 is TGTGCCAGCAGCTTGACCGGGACAGGGCCCGAGCAGTACTTC. The full variable domain, its missing parts supplied by reference TRBV7-9 and TRBJ2-7, is DTGVSQNPRHKITKRGQNVTFRCDPISEHNRLYWYRQTLGQGPEFLTYFQNEAQLEKSRLLSDRFSAERPKGSFSTLEIQRTEQGDSAMYLCASSLTGTGPEQYFGPGTRLTVT.

The chain carries TRBV12-3 or TRBV12-4 and TRBJ2-1; the D is unclear. V was pared by 1 base and J by 7 bases, with 14 bases between. This CDR3 has 15 amino acids. CDR3 sequence (DNA): TGTGCCAGCAGTTTAGTGGACGGTTGGCGGAATGAGCAGTTCTTC. This codes for CASSLVDGWRNEQFF.

The chain uses TRBV10-3 and TRBJ1-1; the match to TRBD1 covers 7 bases. With V trimmed by 6 bases and J by 3 bases, 4 bases remained unmatched. The CDR3 covers 13 residues. CDR1 is ENHRY and CDR2 is SYGVKD in the germline V gene. The CDR3 region has the DNA TGTGCCATCAGGACAGGGATGGACACTGAAGCTTTCTTT. It is translated as CAIRTGMDTEAFF.

This clonotype was counted only a few times. The chain combines TRBV20-1 with TRBJ2-7; 11 positions match TRBD2. The germline CDR1 and CDR2 sequences are DFQATT and SNEGSKA (reference sequence). The CDR3 is 15 amino acids. The ends lost 6 bases at V and 0 bases at J; junction bases unmatched: 7. The CDR3 sequence is CSAGTSGLSSYEQYF. DNA of the CDR3: TGCAGTGCCGGGACTAGCGGCCTTAGCTCCTACGAGCAGTACTTC.

This clonotype has ten or more counts. The chain uses TRBV7-2 and TRBJ2-5; the match to TRBD2 covers 10 bases. CDR1 and CDR2 from the germline V gene are SGHTA and FQGNSA. With 5 bases clipped from V and 5 bases from J, the junction kept 11 bases outside the gene matches. The CDR3 runs to 16 residues. This CDR3 is CASSASIAGGVETQYF. The CDR3 nucleotides read TGTGCCAGCAGCGCCTCAATAGCGGGGGGAGTGGAGACCCAGTACTTC.

This clonotype has just a few counts. This chain joins TRBV6-4 and TRBJ1-5; the match to TRBD1 covers 10 bases. CDR1 is MRHNA and CDR2 is SNTAGT in the germline V gene. This CDR3 has 18 residues. J lost 5 bases, V lost 3 bases, and 13 bases had no gene match. The chain's CDR3 is CASSEDRGRFLRHQPQHF. The CDR3 DNA follows: TGTGCCAGCAGTGAAGACAGGGGGCGATTCCTAAGGCATCAGCCCCAGCATTTT.

This clonotype was observed at least ten times. V and J are TRBV2 and TRBJ2-1, with 9 bases that match TRBD1. This CDR3 contains 13 residues. The ends lost 11 bases at V and 7 bases at J; junction bases unmatched: 9. In germline, CDR1 is SNHLY, CDR2 FYNNEI. The CDR3 loop is CASKSGQGNEQFF. The CDR3 DNA follows: TGTGCCTCCAAGAGTGGACAGGGGAATGAGCAGTTCTTC.

This clonotype has more than one count but fewer than ten. The V call is TRBV6-1, the J call TRBJ2-1; 8 positions match TRBD2. V lost 6 bases to trimming and J lost 2 bases; unmatched junction nucleotides: 6. Germline CDR1 reads MNHNS; CDR2 reads SASEGT. This CDR3 is 15 amino acids long. This CDR3 reads CASSPTSETYNEQFF. CDR3 DNA sequence: TGTGCCAGCAGCCCGACTAGCGAGACCTACAATGAGCAGTTCTTC.

This clonotype was observed a few times. The chain recombines TRBV20-1 with TRBJ2-7; TRBD1 matches at 8 bases. This CDR3 has 14 residues. Germline V gene lookup returns CDR1 DFQATT and CDR2 SNEGSKA (reference sequence). CDR3 protein: CSTTPGQVDYEQYF. The CDR3 coding sequence is TGCAGCACCACCCCGGGACAGGTAGACTACGAGCAGTACTTC.

The table lists this clonotype with a few counts. The rearrangement uses TRBV13 and TRBJ2-6; no definite D call. The germline gives CDR1 PRHDT, CDR2 FYEKMQ (reference sequence). Trimming removed 3 bases at V and 0 bases at J, with 12 bases between. This CDR3 is built from 17 residues. The CDR3 is CASSFGSTRSGANVLTF. CDR3 in DNA: TGTGCCAGCAGCTTCGGCAGCACCCGCTCTGGGGCCAACGTCCTGACTTTC.

This clonotype was counted ten times or more. The chain joins TRBV6-2 or TRBV6-3 to TRBJ2-7; the D call may be TRBD1 or TRBD2 (5 bases each). This CDR3 has 14 residues. V was clipped by 8 bases and J by 5 bases, with 19 bases between them. CDR1 and CDR2 from the germline V gene are MNHEY and SVGEGT. CDR3 nucleotides: TGTGCCAGCGGTCTCGGGACGGTGAGAAACGAGCAGTACTTC. Its protein is CASGLGTVRNEQYF.

The chain joins TRBV18 to TRBJ2-7; D remains unclear. Germline V gene data show CDR1 as KGHSH and CDR2 as LQKENI. V was pared by 0 bases and J by 5 bases, with 8 bases between. The CDR3 is made up of 13 amino acids. CDR3 sequence: CASSPPLGDEQYF. CDR3 sequence (DNA): TGTGCCAGCTCACCACCGCTTGGGGACGAGCAGTACTTC.

The chain employs TRBV24-1 and TRBJ2-4, with 8 bases identical to TRBD2. The V and J ends lost 6 bases and 3 bases, in that order; junction bases with no gene match: 6. CDR3 size: 15 residues. Germline loops: CDR1 KGHDR, CDR2 SFDVKD. The CDR3, as DNA: TGTGCCACCAGTAGCGGGGGCGTTGACAAAAACATTCAGTACTTC. Amino acid sequence: CATSSGGVDKNIQYF.

This clonotype showed up just a few times. This chain joins TRBV6-6 and TRBJ1-1, with D perhaps TRBD1 (5 bases). Germline V gene lookup returns CDR1 MNHNY and CDR2 SVGAGI (reference sequence). CDR3 length equals 17 residues. V lost 2 bases and J lost 0, with 16 bases in between. The DNA of the CDR3 is TGTGCCAGCAGTTACCGAAGGGACGGCCCCCTGAACACTGAAGCTTTCTTT. The encoded protein is CASSYRRDGPLNTEAFF.

This clonotype appeared many times. This chain joins TRBV3-1 and TRBJ1-5; 10 bases fit TRBD1. The ends lost 4 bases at V and 7 bases at J; junction bases unmatched: 10. CDR3 length: 16 amino acids. In germline, CDR1 is LGHDT, CDR2 YNNKEL (reference sequence). The CDR3 nucleotides read TGTGCCAGCAGCCTAGATGGACAGGGACAGGGGCAGCCCCAGCATTTT. This encodes CASSLDGQGQGQPQHF.

The table lists this clonotype with a count of one. V usage is TRBV7-9 and J usage is TRBJ2-1; no clear D. Germline-derived CDR1 and CDR2 are SEHNR and FQNEAQ (reference sequence). This CDR3 region has 16 residues. V dropped 1 base and J dropped 0 bases, with 10 bases sitting between them. The CDR3: CASSLDGSGSYNEQFF. The CDR3 DNA sequence: TGTGCCAGCAGCTTAGACGGCAGTGGCTCCTACAATGAGCAGTTCTTC.